This entry lists 26 T cell receptor beta chains sequenced from one sample in a study of blood T cell repertoires in COVID-19. Measured with immunoSEQ multiplex PCR; TCRdb has only the in-frame clones, and not every one. Of about 210,000 clones detected, 84% appear once; the ten largest clones hold about 8.9%. Sequenced: peripheral blood. All receptors derive from a man in his forties or fifties with active or convalescent COVID-19.

The chain links TRBV18 to TRBJ2-7; no reliable D call. The CDR3 has 17 amino acids. The germline V and J ends were trimmed by 2 bases and 3 bases, with 20 bases remaining between them. The germline V gene encodes CDR1 KGHSH and CDR2 LQKENI. The CDR3 is CASSPTVPSARGYEQYV. DNA of the CDR3: TGTGCCAGCTCACCAACGGTACCCTCCGCCCGCGGCTACGAGCAGTACGTC.

V usage is TRBV5-6 and J usage is TRBJ1-5; the D gene is possibly TRBD1 (5 bases). Looked up from germline, CDR1 is SGHDT and CDR2 is YYEEEE. V was clipped by 4 bases and J by 1 base, with 12 bases between them. The length of the CDR3 is 15 residues. The CDR3: CASSPGGGSNQPQHF. The CDR3 nucleotides are TGTGCCAGCAGCCCCGGGGGGGGGAGCAATCAGCCCCAGCATTTT.

This rearrangement joins TRBV7-2 to TRBJ1-4; 10 bases are shared with TRBD1. Trimming at V came to 2 bases and at J to 10 bases, leaving 4 bases not matched to a gene. Germline lookup yields CDR1 SGHTA and CDR2 FQGNSA. The CDR3 sequence is 14 residues long. Written as DNA, the CDR3 is TGTGCCAGCAGCTTAAGGGACAGGGGAGGAAAACTGTTTTTT. Encoded protein: CASSLRDRGGKLFF.

This sequence joins TRBV28 and TRBJ1-4; TRBD1 matches 7 bases. Germline V gene data show CDR1 as MDHEN and CDR2 as SYDVKM. The trim removed 6 bases at V and 5 bases at J, leaving 18 bases unmatched. The CDR3 sequence is 18 residues long. CDR3 coding DNA: TGTGCCAGCAGCCCGACAGGGCCTGCCCCCAGAAAGAATGAAAAACTGTTTTTT. Protein: CASSPTGPAPRKNEKLFF.

With regard to this clone: At the DNA level, this CDR3 is encoded by other sequences in the same sample as well. V is TRBV2 and J is TRBJ1-2; 8 bases are a match to TRBD1. The ends lost 4 bases at V and 5 bases at J; junction bases unmatched: 0. Germline loops: CDR1 SNHLY, CDR2 FYNNEI. The CDR3 sequence is 12 residues long. This chain's CDR3 is CASSGQGYGYTF. In DNA form, the CDR3 reads TGTGCCAGCAGTGGACAGGGGTATGGCTACACCTTC.

This clone was counted between two and nine times. V and J are TRBV12-5 and TRBJ2-7; perhaps TRBD1 as D (5 bases). CDR1 is LGHNT and CDR2 is FRNRAP in the germline V gene. CDR3 length equals 14 residues. V lost 0 bases and J 6 bases, leaving 12 bases between the germline ends. CDR3 DNA sequence: TGTGCTAGTGGTTTGGTACCCCGGCAGGGCGAGCAGTACGTC. Translating gives CASGLVPRQGEQYV.

The J gene is TRBJ1-3, the V gene TRBV9, with TRBD1 matching 8 bases. The germline V gene encodes CDR1 SGDLS and CDR2 YYNGEE. The ends lost 2 bases at V and 4 bases at J; junction bases unmatched: 8. The length of the CDR3 is 16 residues. The CDR3 nucleotides read TGTGCCAGCAGCGTCACCCAGGGGGCCGCGGGAAACACCATATATTTT. Protein product: CASSVTQGAAGNTIYF.

This clone has just a few counts. This chain joins TRBV28 and TRBJ2-7; perhaps TRBD1 as D (6 bases). This CDR3 is 15 amino acids long. The V end lost 4 bases, the J end lost 3 bases, and 16 bases lay between the germline ends. CDR1 and CDR2 (germline): MDHEN, SYDVKM. DNA for the CDR3: TGTGCCAGCAGTTCCTCCTTCGGACAGAGCTACGAGCAGTACGTC. Amino acid sequence: CASSSSFGQSYEQYV.

This chain uses TRBV7-2 with TRBJ2-1, with TRBD1 as a possible D gene (6 bases). V shed 6 bases and J shed 6 bases, with 15 bases lying between them. This CDR3 comprises 14 residues. Germline V gene lookup returns CDR1 SGHTA and CDR2 FQGNSA. This CDR3 reads CASSSGTLFNEQFF. In DNA form, the CDR3 reads TGTGCCAGCAGTTCGGGGACATTATTCAATGAGCAGTTCTTC. Combining the CDR3 with reference TRBV7-2 and TRBJ2-1 gives the whole variable domain GAGVSQSPSNKVTEKGKDVELRCDPISGHTALYWYRQSLGQGLEFLIYFQGNSAPDKSGLPSDRFSAERTGGSVSTLTIQRTQQEDSAVYLCASSSGTLFNEQFFGPGTRLTVL.

V usage is TRBV18 and J usage is TRBJ1-6; 7 bases are shared with TRBD1. CDR3 length: 15 residues. V lost 3 bases, J lost 7 bases, and 6 bases stayed unmatched. Germline assignment: CDR1 KGHSH and CDR2 LQKENI. In nucleotides, the CDR3 is TGTGCCAGCTCACCTATGACAGGGTTCAATTCACCCCTCCACTTT. This translates into CASSPMTGFNSPLHF. Full variable domain (missing parts from reference TRBV18 and TRBJ1-6): NAGVMQNPRHLVRRRGQEARLRCSPMKGHSHVYWYRQLPEEGLKFMVYLQKENIIDESGMPKERFSAEFPKEGPSILRIQQVVRGDSAAYFCASSPMTGFNSPLHFGNGTRLTVT.

The J gene is TRBJ2-3, the V gene TRBV6-2 or TRBV6-3; 14 positions match TRBD2. V was pared by 4 bases and J by 3 bases, with 0 bases of the junction left unmatched. Germline CDR1 MNHEY, CDR2 SVGEGT. CDR3 length: 15 residues. The DNA of the CDR3 is TGTGCCAGCAGTTGGACTAGCGGGGGGACAGATACGCAGTATTTT. Protein sequence: CASSWTSGGTDTQYF.

As DNA, the CDR3 is TGTGCCAGTAGTGCAGGGGCCGGGACAGGGGTCACAGATACGCAGTATTTT. This encodes CASSAGAGTGVTDTQYF. The rearrangement joins TRBV19 to TRBJ2-3; 10 bases fit TRBD1. This CDR3 has 17 amino acids. Germline CDR1 and CDR2: LNHDA and SQIVND (reference sequence). V was pared by 5 bases and J by 2 bases, with 10 bases of the junction left unmatched.

The rearrangement uses TRBV5-4 and TRBJ2-1, with D possibly TRBD2 on 6 matching bases. The ends were cut back, 3 bases at V and 2 bases at J, with 15 bases in the middle. Germline CDR1 and CDR2: SGHNT and YYREEE (reference sequence). This CDR3 region has 16 residues. CDR3 in DNA: TGTGCCAGCAGCTCCTCAAGCGGGTTGGCCTACAATGAGCAGTTCTTC. This encodes CASSSSSGLAYNEQFF. Full variable domain (rest looked up from reference TRBV5-4 and TRBJ2-1): ETGVTQSPTHLIKTRGQQVTLRCSSQSGHNTVSWYQQALGQGPQFIFQYYREEENGRGNFPPRFSGLQFPNYSSELNVNALELDDSALYLCASSSSSGLAYNEQFFGPGTRLTVL.

This rearrangement joins TRBV6-6 to TRBJ2-5, with TRBD1 identical over 7 bases. This CDR3 has 14 amino acids. V dropped 6 bases and J dropped 5; count of bases not matched to a gene: 9. In germline, CDR1 is MNHNY, CDR2 SVGAGI (reference sequence). The CDR3 region is CASRQTGARETQYF. Written as DNA, the CDR3 is TGTGCCAGCAGACAAACAGGGGCCCGGGAGACCCAGTACTTC.

The V gene is TRBV5-4, the J gene TRBJ2-5; 10 bases map to TRBD2. The V and J ends lost 3 bases and 1 base, in that order; junction bases with no gene match: 12. Per the germline V gene, CDR1 is SGHNT and CDR2 is YYREEE (reference sequence). This CDR3 region has 18 residues. Here the CDR3 DNA reads TGTGCCAGCAGCTCATACGGGCTAGCGGGAGCTACCCAAGAGACCCAGTACTTC. Protein product: CASSSYGLAGATQETQYF.

This chain connects TRBV13 to TRBJ2-3; 9 nucleotides match TRBD1. The CDR3 has 15 residues. The trim removed 3 bases at V and 4 bases at J, leaving 5 bases unmatched. Per the germline V gene, CDR1 is PRHDT and CDR2 is FYEKMQ (reference sequence). CDR3 sequence reads: CASSLDTGGADTQYF. The DNA for the CDR3 is TGTGCCAGCAGCTTGGACACAGGGGGCGCAGATACGCAGTATTTT.

This clone was counted a single time. The rearrangement links TRBV2 to TRBJ2-5; TRBD2 matches at 8 bases. This CDR3 has 14 amino acids. CDR1 is SNHLY, CDR2 FYNNEI, per germline. J gave up 5 bases and V 6 bases, and 8 bases lay outside the gene matches. The chain's CDR3 is CASSARGGGETQYF. In nucleotides, the CDR3 is TGTGCCAGCAGCGCCCGGGGGGGAGGGGAGACCCAGTACTTC.

The chain joins TRBV6-2 or TRBV6-3 to TRBJ1-1; the D is unclear. This CDR3 has 14 amino acids. Germline V lookup: CDR1 MNHEY, CDR2 SVGEGT. With 2 bases removed from V and 0 bases from J, the gap between germline ends came to 7 bases. Written as DNA, the CDR3 is TGTGCCAGCAGTTACGGGCTGATGAACACTGAAGCTTTCTTT. This encodes CASSYGLMNTEAFF.

V usage is TRBV9 and J usage is TRBJ1-2, with a weak D call TRBD1 (6 bases). V gave up 3 bases and J gave up 4 bases, with 13 bases separating them. CDR1 and CDR2 (germline): SGDLS, YYNGEE. CDR3 length equals 14 residues. The CDR3 DNA reads TGTGCCAGCAGCGGCAGAAGAGGGGGCTATGGCTACACCTTC. It is translated as CASSGRRGGYGYTF.

This clone was observed many times. An end of the junction does not agree with germline; a read error may underlie this. The chain combines TRBV4-1 with TRBJ2-4; D perhaps matches TRBD1 (6 bases). This CDR3 spans 13 amino acids. Germline assignment: CDR1 MGHRA and CDR2 YSYEKL. CDR3 loop: CASSLRDKDIQYF. The CDR3 DNA follows: TGCGCCAGCAGTCTCCGGGACAAAGACATTCAGTACTTC.

The V call is TRBV28, the J call TRBJ1-2; 7 nucleotides align to TRBD1. Trimming at V came to 5 bases and at J to 8 bases, leaving 11 bases not matched to a gene. There are 14 residues in the CDR3. CDR1 is MDHEN, CDR2 SYDVKM, per germline. The CDR3 DNA reads TGTGCCAGCAGTCGAGACAACAGGGGTCTCGGCTACACCTTC. This translates into CASSRDNRGLGYTF.

This chain joins TRBV5-1 and TRBJ2-3; 8 bases map to TRBD2. Germline V gives CDR1 SGHRS, CDR2 YFSETQ. The CDR3 has 16 residues. Trimming cost V 1 base and J 2 bases; bases outside gene matches: 6. The CDR3: CASSLKTGGATDTQYF. The CDR3 region has the DNA TGCGCCAGCAGCTTGAAGACCGGGGGGGCCACAGATACGCAGTATTTT.

The chain combines TRBV5-1 with TRBJ1-4; D unclear. This CDR3 is built from 13 residues. Germline V lookup: CDR1 SGHRS, CDR2 YFSETQ. Trimming removed 5 bases at V and 6 bases at J, with 11 bases between. CDR3 nucleotides: TGCGCCAGCAGTGACCTAGTAGATGAAAAACTGTTTTTT. Translating gives CASSDLVDEKLFF.

The chain is built from TRBV23-1 and TRBJ1-2, with D tentatively TRBD1 (5 bases). Being an ORF, TRBV23-1 has a function that is uncertain. This CDR3 has 15 amino acids. Trimming removed 2 bases from V and 7 bases from J, with 17 bases in between. The CDR3 sequence is CASSQVDILTGGYTF. CDR3 nucleotide sequence: TGCGCCAGCAGTCAAGTGGACATCCTGACGGGTGGCTACACCTTC.

There are a few counts of this clone. The CDR3 DNA follows: TGCGCCAGCAGCCAAGATATAACCAGGGCGGCTGAAAAACTGTTTTTT. Translation gives CASSQDITRAAEKLFF. This sequence joins TRBV4-1 and TRBJ1-4; perhaps TRBD1 as D (5 bases). The germline gives CDR1 MGHRA, CDR2 YSYEKL. Trimming cost V 0 bases and J 7 bases, with 15 bases left between them. This CDR3 is 16 amino acids long.

The chain carries TRBV6-2 or TRBV6-3 and TRBJ1-6, with D possibly being TRBD1 (6 bases). The CDR3 contains 15 residues. Germline V CDR1 and CDR2: MNHEY, SVGEGT. Trimming left V 2 bases short and J 1 base short, with 6 bases between. CDR3 amino acids: CASSYRGSYNSPLHF. CDR3 nucleotide sequence: TGTGCCAGCAGTTACAGGGGGTCCTATAATTCACCCCTCCACTTT.